Listed here are 32 T cell receptor beta chains from one sample, sequenced in a study of OX40 agonist ivuxolimab in advanced cancers. Sequenced by immunoSEQ multiplex PCR; TCRdb stores in-frame clones only, minus some. This table has around 56,000 clones, over 75% appearing once. The sample was CD4+ or CD8+ T cells sorted from blood, taken in a trial of the OX40 agonist ivuxolimab. The receptors stem from an adult with an advanced solid tumor such as melanoma, head and neck, liver or kidney cancer.

The chain carries TRBV7-2 and TRBJ2-7, with a tentative D call TRBD1 (5 bases). There are 13 residues in the CDR3. Trimming left V 4 bases short and J 7 bases short, with 14 bases between. CDR1 is SGHTA, CDR2 FQGNSA, per germline. CDR3 DNA: TGTGCCAGCAGCTGGAGCAGGGCAGGGGAGCAGTACGTC. This codes for CASSWSRAGEQYV.

The genes are TRBV19 and TRBJ1-3; no clear D. Germline V gene data show CDR1 as LNHDA and CDR2 as SQIVND (reference sequence). With 3 bases removed from V and 0 bases from J, the gap between germline ends came to 9 bases. The CDR3 is 15 residues long. The CDR3 region is CASSISFDSGNTIYF. The CDR3 bases are TGTGCCAGTAGTATCTCATTCGACTCTGGAAACACCATATATTTT.

The V gene is TRBV5-1, the J gene TRBJ1-1, with D possibly being TRBD1 (5 bases). This CDR3 spans 17 amino acids. The germline CDR1 and CDR2 sequences are SGHRS and YFSETQ. V lost 2 bases and J 5 bases, leaving 22 bases between the germline ends. CDR3 DNA: TGCGCCAGCAGCTTAGGCGTGGCGGGGGTTAATGGGACTGAAGCTTTCTTT. The encoded protein is CASSLGVAGVNGTEAFF.

The rearrangement links TRBV4-1 to TRBJ2-7; 11 nucleotides align to TRBD2. The V segment lost 2 bases and the J segment 3 bases; nucleotides outside the gene matches: 3. The CDR3 contains 15 residues. The germline gives CDR1 MGHRA, CDR2 YSYEKL. The CDR3 DNA follows: TGCGCCAGCAGCCAATTTACTAGCGGGGGCTACGAGCAGTACGTC. This codes for CASSQFTSGGYEQYV.

By share, this clone counts as medium-sized. The genes are TRBV29-1 and TRBJ1-1; no firm D call. Germline loops: CDR1 SQVTM, CDR2 ANQGSEA. The CDR3 length is 15 residues. V was pared by 3 bases and J by 4 bases, with 18 bases between. CDR3 DNA sequence: TGCAGCGTTGATTGGCAGGCCATTTCGGGCACTGAAGCTTTCTTT. Residues: CSVDWQAISGTEAFF.

V and J are TRBV27 and TRBJ2-1; weak D call: TRBD1 (5 bases). Germline V gene sequence: CDR1 MNHEY, CDR2 SMNVEV (reference sequence). The CDR3 runs to 13 residues. V was cut by 7 bases and J by 4 bases, with 11 bases left in between. CDR3 nucleotide sequence: TGTGCCAGCACCACAGGCATTTACAATGAGCAGTTCTTC. Translated: CASTTGIYNEQFF.

The chain uses TRBV5-6 and TRBJ1-5; maybe TRBD1 (6 bases). Trimming shortened V by 4 bases and J by 7 bases, and 12 bases separated the two germline ends. Germline CDR1 is SGHDT and CDR2 is YYEEEE. The CDR3 contains 13 residues. The CDR3 DNA is TGTGCCAGCAGCCCGGGGGCTAGACAGCCCCAGCATTTT. This codes for CASSPGARQPQHF. Looking up the rest from reference TRBV5-6 and TRBJ1-5 gives the full variable domain: DAGVTQSPTHLIKTRGQQVTLRCSPKSGHDTVSWYQQALGQGPQFIFQYYEEEERQRGNFPDRFSGHQFPNYSSELNVNALLLGDSALYLCASSPGARQPQHFGDGTRLSIL.

The V gene is TRBV15, the J gene TRBJ2-3; 9 bases map to TRBD2. Germline-derived CDR1 and CDR2 are LNHNV and YYDKDF (reference sequence). V lost 6 bases and J lost 3; bases outside the gene matches: 1. The CDR3 is 13 amino acids. The CDR3 bases are TGTGCCACCAGGGCGGGGGGGACAGATACGCAGTATTTT. Translated: CATRAGGTDTQYF.

Only one count was recorded for this clone. The chain's CDR3 is CASSLVGDPSYNEQFF. CDR3 bases: TGTGCCAGCAGCCTAGTGGGTGATCCTTCCTACAATGAGCAGTTCTTC. V and J are TRBV7-2 and TRBJ2-1; no definite D call. Germline V gene data show CDR1 as SGHTA and CDR2 as FQGNSA. The germline V and J ends were trimmed by 5 bases and 1 base, with 15 bases remaining between them. The CDR3 length is 16 residues. The full variable domain, completed using reference TRBV7-2 and TRBJ2-1, is GAGVSQSPSNKVTEKGKDVELRCDPISGHTALYWYRQSLGQGLEFLIYFQGNSAPDKSGLPSDRFSAERTGGSVSTLTIQRTQQEDSAVYLCASSLVGDPSYNEQFFGPGTRLTVL.

This clone has only one observation. CDR3 sequence: CASRQGLAFF. In DNA, the CDR3 is TGTGCCAGCAGACAGGGATTAGCTTTCTTT. This sequence joins TRBV28 and TRBJ1-1; D perhaps matches TRBD1 (6 bases). CDR1 and CDR2 (germline): MDHEN, SYDVKM. The ends were cut back, 6 bases at V and 10 bases at J, with 9 bases in the middle. The CDR3 loop spans 10 amino acids.

The rearrangement joins TRBV7-9 to TRBJ1-2; D gene unclear. V was clipped by 8 bases and J by 3 bases, with 10 bases between them. Germline loops: CDR1 SEHNR, CDR2 FQNEAQ (reference sequence). The CDR3 consists of 12 residues. DNA of the CDR3: TGTGCCAGCGACGACAATTACTATGGCTACACCTTC. Protein sequence: CASDDNYYGYTF. The variable domain in full, with the rest retrieved from reference TRBV7-9 and TRBJ1-2, is DTGVSQNPRHKITKRGQNVTFRCDPISEHNRLYWYRQTLGQGPEFLTYFQNEAQLEKSRLLSDRFSAERPKGSFSTLEIQRTEQGDSAMYLCASDDNYYGYTFGSGTRLTVV.

The rearrangement links TRBV7-2 to TRBJ2-3, with D possibly being TRBD1 (6 bases). This CDR3 is 15 amino acids long. Germline V gene data show CDR1 as SGHTA and CDR2 as FQGNSA. Between the trimmed V and J ends, which lost 6 bases and 0 bases, there was a span of 13 bases. CDR3 in DNA: TGTGCCAGCAGTACCGGGACAACTAGCACAGATACGCAGTATTTT. This translates into CASSTGTTSTDTQYF.

This chain connects TRBV10-1 to TRBJ1-1; TRBD1 is a possible D gene (6 bases). CDR3 length: 13 amino acids. V was pared by 4 bases and J by 6 bases, with 12 bases between. Germline values: CDR1 WNHNN, CDR2 SYGVQD (reference sequence). For the CDR3, the DNA is TGCGCCAGCAGTGGCGGGGGGGCTCCTGAAGCTTTCTTT. This translates into CASSGGGAPEAFF.

The J gene is TRBJ2-7, the V gene TRBV27; D is undetermined. The V gene's germline CDR1 is MNHEY and CDR2 SMNVEV (reference sequence). Trimming took off 4 bases at V and 4 bases at J, with 11 bases between the two ends. The CDR3 is 13 residues long. For the CDR3, the DNA is TGTGCCAGCAGTTCCCTCTTCTCATACGAGCAGTACTTC. Its protein is CASSSLFSYEQYF.

The rearrangement uses TRBV27 and TRBJ2-7; D is perhaps TRBD2 (5 bases). This CDR3 region has 12 residues. V was clipped by 5 bases and J by 0 bases, with 5 bases between them. Germline V gives CDR1 MNHEY, CDR2 SMNVEV (reference sequence). This CDR3 reads CASSRGSYEQYF. CDR3 in DNA: TGTGCCAGCAGTCGGGGCTCCTACGAGCAGTACTTC.

The chain links TRBV4-3 to TRBJ2-5; tentative D call: TRBD2 (5 bases). This CDR3 is 15 amino acids long. The V and J ends lost 1 base and 0 bases respectively, with 9 bases between them. Germline loops: CDR1 LGHNA, CDR2 YSLEER. As DNA, the CDR3 is TGCGCCAGCAGCCAAGGAGCGGATAACCAAGAGACCCAGTACTTC. It encodes CASSQGADNQETQYF.

The J gene is TRBJ2-7, the V gene TRBV7-8; D possibly corresponds to TRBD2 (6 bases). Germline values: CDR1 SGHVS, CDR2 FQNEAQ. The CDR3 contains 12 residues. CDR3 amino acids: CQGRDSTHEQYF. CDR3 DNA sequence: TGTCAAGGGCGGGATAGCACCCACGAGCAGTACTTC.

V usage is TRBV6-4 and J usage is TRBJ2-2, with D possibly matching TRBD2 (6 bases). The ends were cut back, 2 bases at V and 6 bases at J, with 7 bases in the middle. The CDR3 is made up of 13 amino acids. Germline loops: CDR1 MRHNA, CDR2 SNTAGT. The CDR3 loop reads CASSDRLAGELFF. CDR3 DNA: TGTGCCAGCAGTGACCGACTAGCCGGGGAGCTGTTTTTT.

V usage is TRBV27 and J usage is TRBJ2-1; D not certain. The germline V gene has CDR1 MNHEY and CDR2 SMNVEV (reference sequence). The CDR3 contains 15 residues. Trimming took 2 bases from V and 0 from J, leaving 8 bases between them. CDR3: CASSLTRSSYNEQFF. CDR3 nucleotide sequence: TGTGCCAGCAGTTTAACCCGGAGCTCCTACAATGAGCAGTTCTTC.

The rearrangement joins TRBV28 to TRBJ1-2, with D possibly TRBD1 on 6 matching bases. The germline V gene encodes CDR1 MDHEN and CDR2 SYDVKM. The CDR3 spans 13 residues. V was trimmed by 10 bases and J by 7 bases, leaving 19 bases between them. As DNA, the CDR3 is TGTGCCACCATAGCGGCAGGGGATGCTGGCTACACCTTC. Its translation: CATIAAGDAGYTF.

V gene TRBV18 combines with J gene TRBJ1-3; 9 bases match TRBD1. CDR1 and CDR2 from the germline V gene are KGHSH and LQKENI. This CDR3 has 16 amino acids. Germline trimming cut 3 bases from V and 4 bases from J; bases unmatched to any gene: 7. CDR3 DNA: TGTGCCAGCTCACCGGGGACAGGGCGCGCGGGAAACACCATATATTTT. Amino acids: CASSPGTGRAGNTIYF.

The V gene is TRBV15, the J gene TRBJ1-1; no firm D call. The length of the CDR3 is 15 residues. V was trimmed by 1 base and J by 5 bases, leaving 14 bases between them. Germline V gene lookup returns CDR1 LNHNV and CDR2 YYDKDF (reference sequence). CDR3 residues: CATSRGLGEATEAFF. The CDR3, as DNA: TGTGCCACCAGCAGAGGTCTGGGTGAAGCGACTGAAGCTTTCTTT.

The V call is TRBV5-4, the J call TRBJ2-5, with 7 bases matching TRBD2. The CDR3 consists of 14 residues. CDR1 SGHNT and CDR2 YYREEE come from the germline V gene (reference sequence). The V segment lost 2 bases and the J segment 4 bases; nucleotides outside the gene matches: 5. The DNA of the CDR3 is TGTGCCAGCAGCTTAGCGGGATTTGGAGAGACCCAGTACTTC. It specifies CASSLAGFGETQYF. The complete variable domain, with remaining parts taken from reference TRBV5-4 and TRBJ2-5, reads ETGVTQSPTHLIKTRGQQVTLRCSSQSGHNTVSWYQQALGQGPQFIFQYYREEENGRGNFPPRFSGLQFPNYSSELNVNALELDDSALYLCASSLAGFGETQYFGPGTRLLVL.

By frequency in the sample, this clone is medium-sized. V is TRBV7-9 and J is TRBJ1-1; 7 positions match TRBD1. This CDR3 is 13 amino acids long. J lost 11 bases, V lost 4 bases, and 10 bases had no gene match. Germline loops: CDR1 SEHNR, CDR2 FQNEAQ (reference sequence). The CDR3 loop is CASSSGTALAAFF. In nucleotides, the CDR3 is TGTGCCAGCAGCTCAGGGACAGCGCTTGCGGCTTTCTTT.

A few counts support this clone. This sequence joins TRBV10-3 and TRBJ2-7; D is unclear. The CDR3 consists of 11 residues. The germline CDR1 and CDR2 sequences are ENHRY and SYGVKD. Trimming stripped 3 bases from V and 4 bases from J, with 4 bases between. CDR3 sequence reads: CAISEGYEQYF. Here the CDR3 DNA reads TGTGCCATCAGTGAAGGATACGAGCAGTACTTC.

V gene TRBV7-2 combines with J gene TRBJ1-3; TRBD1 might be the D (6 bases). CDR3 size: 17 residues. Germline loops: CDR1 SGHTA, CDR2 FQGNSA. With 1 base removed from V and 2 bases from J, the gap between germline ends came to 15 bases. CDR3 in amino acids: CASSLVPAGGPGNTIYF. The DNA for the CDR3 is TGTGCCAGCAGCTTAGTACCCGCGGGGGGGCCTGGAAACACCATATATTTT.

This chain connects TRBV9 to TRBJ1-2, with a tentative D call TRBD1 (5 bases). Germline CDR1 and CDR2: SGDLS and YYNGEE. V was shortened by 0 bases and J by 5 bases, with 14 bases between the two germline ends. There are 15 residues in the CDR3. The CDR3 nucleotides are TGTGCCAGCAGCGTAGGCGGGGGAATGTGGTATGGCTACACCTTC. Translated, it gives CASSVGGGMWYGYTF. The whole variable domain, filled in from reference TRBV9 and TRBJ1-2, reads DSGVTQTPKHLITATGQRVTLRCSPRSGDLSVYWYQQSLDQGLQFLIQYYNGEERAKGNILERFSAQQFPDLHSELNLSSLELGDSALYFCASSVGGGMWYGYTFGSGTRLTVV.

The CDR3 DNA reads as TGTGCCAGCACCACGACTAGCGGGGACCAAGAGACCCAGTACTTC. As protein: CASTTTSGDQETQYF. The rearrangement links TRBV7-9 to TRBJ2-5, with 11 nucleotides matching TRBD2. The CDR3 has 15 residues. J lost 0 bases, V lost 7 bases, and 4 bases had no gene match. Per germline, CDR1 SEHNR and CDR2 FQNEAQ (reference sequence).

This chain uses TRBV10-1 with TRBJ2-7; TRBD2 aligns across 8 bases. The CDR3 length is 12 residues. V lost 9 bases, J lost 7 bases, and 8 bases stayed unmatched. Germline V gene data show CDR1 as WNHNN and CDR2 as SYGVQD (reference sequence). For the CDR3, the DNA is TGCGCCAGGAACGGGACTAGGTGTGAGCAGTACGTC. Its translation: CARNGTRCEQYV.

This clone was detected once. The chain employs TRBV11-1 and TRBJ2-7; no clear D gene. V was shortened by 1 base and J by 1 base, with 8 bases between the two germline ends. CDR3 size: 14 residues. Looked up from germline, CDR1 is SGHAT and CDR2 is FQDESV (reference sequence). Written as DNA, the CDR3 is TGTGCCAGCAGCTTAGAGTTAAGATCCTACGAGCAGTACTTC. Protein sequence: CASSLELRSYEQYF.

The chain couples TRBV28 to TRBJ1-3; D is unresolved. The CDR3 is made up of 14 amino acids. With 7 bases removed from V and 0 bases from J, the gap between germline ends came to 10 bases. The germline gives CDR1 MDHEN, CDR2 SYDVKM. The CDR3 protein is CASTDGFSGNTIYF. The CDR3 DNA is TGTGCCAGCACGGACGGTTTCTCTGGAAACACCATATATTTT.

CDR3 residues: CASSLDRINEQFF. In DNA form, the CDR3 reads TGCGCCAGCAGCTTGGACAGAATCAATGAGCAGTTCTTC. J is TRBJ2-1 and V is TRBV5-1; D uncertain. CDR1 is SGHRS and CDR2 is YFSETQ in the germline V gene. The V end lost 0 bases, the J end lost 6 bases, and 7 bases lay between the germline ends. The CDR3 is made up of 13 amino acids.